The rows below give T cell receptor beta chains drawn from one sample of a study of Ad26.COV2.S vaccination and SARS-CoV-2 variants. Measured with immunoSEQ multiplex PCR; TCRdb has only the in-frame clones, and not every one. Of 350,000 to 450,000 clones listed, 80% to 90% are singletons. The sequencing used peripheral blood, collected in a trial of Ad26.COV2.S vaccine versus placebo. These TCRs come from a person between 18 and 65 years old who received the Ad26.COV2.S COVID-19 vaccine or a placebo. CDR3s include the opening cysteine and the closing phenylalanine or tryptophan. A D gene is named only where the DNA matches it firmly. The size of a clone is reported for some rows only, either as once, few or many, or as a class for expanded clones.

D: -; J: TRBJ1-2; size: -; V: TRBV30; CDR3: CAWGPDVGYTF; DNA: TGTGCCTGGGGGCCTGACGTTGGCTACACCTTC
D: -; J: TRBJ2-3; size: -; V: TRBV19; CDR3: CASSMGVGETDTQYF; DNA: TGTGCCAGTAGTATGGGGGTGGGCGAGACAGATACGCAGTATTTT
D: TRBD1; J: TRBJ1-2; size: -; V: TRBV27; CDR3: CASTTSTGYLNGYTF; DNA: TGTGCCAGCACCACCTCGACAGGGTACCTTAATGGCTACACCTTC
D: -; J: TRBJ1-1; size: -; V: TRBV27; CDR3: CASSLFRGNTEAFF; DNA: TGTGCCAGCAGTTTATTTCGGGGGAACACTGAAGCTTTCTTT
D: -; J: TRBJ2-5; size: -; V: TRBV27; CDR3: CASGRNGAKGETQYF; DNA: TGTGCCAGCGGGAGGAACGGGGCTAAAGGAGAGACCCAGTACTTC
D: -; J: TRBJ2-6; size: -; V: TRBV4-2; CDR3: CASSLSGANVLTF; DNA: TGTGCCAGCAGTTTATCTGGGGCCAACGTCCTGACTTTC
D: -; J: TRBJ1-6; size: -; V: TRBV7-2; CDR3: CASSLFVDSYNSPLHF; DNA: TGTGCCAGCAGCTTATTCGTGGACTCCTATAATTCACCCCTCCACTTT
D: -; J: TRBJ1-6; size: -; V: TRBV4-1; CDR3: CASSQVEGVYNSPLHF; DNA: TGCGCCAGCAGCCAAGTTGAAGGGGTATATAATTCACCCCTCCACTTT
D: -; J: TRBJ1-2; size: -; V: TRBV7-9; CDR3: CASSLLLGNGYTF; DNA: TGTGCCAGCAGCTTACTTTTGGGGAATGGCTACACCTTC
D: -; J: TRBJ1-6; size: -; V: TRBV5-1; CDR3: CASSLAPADNSPLHF; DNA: TGCGCCAGCAGCTTGGCGCCGGCGGATAATTCACCCCTCCACTTT
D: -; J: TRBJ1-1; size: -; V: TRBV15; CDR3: CATSRDGATFF; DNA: TGTGCCACCAGCAGAGATGGCGCTACTTTCTTT
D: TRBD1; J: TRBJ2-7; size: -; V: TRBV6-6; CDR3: CASSYERGQVEYF; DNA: TGTGCCAGCAGTTACGAGAGGGGACAGGTAGAGTACTTC
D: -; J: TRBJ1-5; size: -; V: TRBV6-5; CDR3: CASSRDRPHTPQHF; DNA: TGTGCCAGCAGCCGTGACAGGCCCCATACACCCCAGCATTTT
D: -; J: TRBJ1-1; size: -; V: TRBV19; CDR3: CASSWGPNTEAFF; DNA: TGTGCCAGTAGCTGGGGGCCGAACACTGAAGCTTTCTTT
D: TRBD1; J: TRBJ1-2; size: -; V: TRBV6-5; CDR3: CASSTPGTGTYGYTF; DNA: TGTGCCAGCAGTACACCCGGGACAGGGACCTATGGCTACACCTTC
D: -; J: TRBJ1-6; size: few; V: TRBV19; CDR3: CASTDVGHSPLHF; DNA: TGTGCCAGTACCGACGTTGGGCATTCACCCCTCCACTTT
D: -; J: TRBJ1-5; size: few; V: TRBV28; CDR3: CASLKFGGGSGQPQHF; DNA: TGTGCCAGCTTAAAATTTGGGGGGGGCTCGGGCCAGCCCCAGCATTTT
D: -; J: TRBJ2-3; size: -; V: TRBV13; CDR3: CASSLFLGSTDTQYF; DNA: TGTGCCAGCAGCTTGTTTTTGGGCAGCACAGATACGCAGTATTTT
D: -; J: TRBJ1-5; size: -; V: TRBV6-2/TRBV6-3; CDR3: CASSYAPLNQPQHF; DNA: TGTGCCAGCAGTTACGCGCCGCTTAATCAGCCCCAGCATTTT
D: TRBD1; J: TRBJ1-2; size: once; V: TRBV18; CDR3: CASSPRQGEENYGYTF; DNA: TGTGCCAGCTCACCGAGACAGGGGGAAGAGAACTATGGCTACACCTTC
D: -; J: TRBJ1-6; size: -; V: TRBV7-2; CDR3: CASYRPLHF; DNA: TGTGCCAGCTACCGTCCCCTCCACTTT
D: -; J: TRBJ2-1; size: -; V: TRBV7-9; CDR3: CASSLTGNYNEQFF; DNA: TGTGCCAGCAGCTTGACAGGAAACTACAATGAGCAGTTCTTC
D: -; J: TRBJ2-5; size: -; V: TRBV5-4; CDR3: CASSSTGQGETQYF; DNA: TGTGCCAGCAGCTCCACGGGGCAGGGCGAGACCCAGTACTTC
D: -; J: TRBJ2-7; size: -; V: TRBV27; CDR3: CASSHPSSYEQYF; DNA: TGTGCCAGCAGTCATCCGAGCTCCTACGAGCAGTACTTC
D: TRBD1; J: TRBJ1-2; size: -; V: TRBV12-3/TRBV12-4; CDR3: CASRLGTGDGYTF; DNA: TGTGCCAGCAGGCTCGGGACAGGGGACGGCTACACCTTC
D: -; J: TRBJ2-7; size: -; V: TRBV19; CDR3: CASSSGVSYEQYF; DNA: TGTGCCAGTAGTAGCGGGGTCTCCTACGAGCAGTACTTC
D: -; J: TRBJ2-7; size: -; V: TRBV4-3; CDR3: CASSQRVSYEQYF; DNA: TGCGCCAGCAGCCAAAGGGTCTCCTACGAGCAGTACTTC
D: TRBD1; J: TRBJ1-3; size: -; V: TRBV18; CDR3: CASSPTGDVSGNTIYF; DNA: TGTGCCAGCTCACCGACAGGGGACGTCTCTGGAAACACCATATATTTT
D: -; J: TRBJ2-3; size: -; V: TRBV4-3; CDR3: CASSQGRGSPDTQYF; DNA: TGCGCCAGCAGCCAGGGCAGGGGTAGTCCAGATACGCAGTATTTT
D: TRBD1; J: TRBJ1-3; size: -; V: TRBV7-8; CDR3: CASSAGTGGSGNTIYF; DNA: TGTGCCAGCAGCGCCGGGACAGGGGGGTCTGGAAACACCATATATTTT
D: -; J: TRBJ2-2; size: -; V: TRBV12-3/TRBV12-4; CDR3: CASTNTGELFF; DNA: TGTGCCAGTACGAACACCGGGGAGCTGTTTTTT
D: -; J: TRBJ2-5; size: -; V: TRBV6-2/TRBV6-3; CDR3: CASSFGETQYF; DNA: TGTGCCAGCAGCTTCGGAGAGACCCAGTACTTC
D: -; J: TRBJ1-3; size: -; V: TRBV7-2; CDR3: CASSRAGYGNTIYF; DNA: TGTGCCAGCAGCCGGGCAGGGTATGGAAACACCATATATTTT
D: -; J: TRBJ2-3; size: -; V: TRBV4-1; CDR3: CASSVERRGTFTDTQYF; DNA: TGCGCCAGCAGCGTAGAAAGACGGGGGACCTTCACAGATACGCAGTATTTT
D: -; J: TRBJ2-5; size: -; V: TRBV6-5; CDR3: CASSSGKGQETQYF; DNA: TGTGCCAGCAGCTCGGGGAAAGGCCAAGAGACCCAGTACTTC
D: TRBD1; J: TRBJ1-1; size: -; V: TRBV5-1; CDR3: CASSLAGQVNTEAFF; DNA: TGCGCCAGCAGCTTGGCCGGACAGGTAAACACTGAAGCTTTCTTT
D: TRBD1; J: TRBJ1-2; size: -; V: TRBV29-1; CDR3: CSADHLQGDYGYTF; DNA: TGCAGCGCTGATCACTTACAGGGGGACTATGGCTACACCTTC
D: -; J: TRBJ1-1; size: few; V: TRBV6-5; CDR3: CASSFQTPTGITEAFF; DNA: TGTGCCAGCAGTTTCCAGACGCCTACGGGGATCACTGAAGCTTTCTTT
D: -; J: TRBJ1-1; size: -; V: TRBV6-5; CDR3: CASSYSRVAEAFF; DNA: TGTGCCAGCAGTTACTCCCGCGTCGCTGAAGCTTTCTTT
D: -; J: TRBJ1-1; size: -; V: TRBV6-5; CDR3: CASIVSRTRTEAFF; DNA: TGTGCCAGCATTGTGTCTAGGACTCGCACTGAAGCTTTCTTT
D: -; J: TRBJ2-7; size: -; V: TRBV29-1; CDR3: CSVAVGRYEQYF; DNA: TGCAGCGTTGCTGTAGGGCGCTACGAGCAGTACTTC
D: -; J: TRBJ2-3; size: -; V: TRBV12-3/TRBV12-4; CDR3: CASSQSTDTQYF; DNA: TGTGCCAGCAGCCAGAGCACAGATACGCAGTATTTT
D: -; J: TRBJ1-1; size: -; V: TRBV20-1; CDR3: CSATRYTEAFF; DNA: TGCAGTGCCACCAGGTACACTGAAGCTTTCTTT
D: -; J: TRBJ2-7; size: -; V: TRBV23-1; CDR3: CASSLSSRGGYYEQYF; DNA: TGCGCCAGCAGTCTTTCATCCCGAGGAGGATATTACGAGCAGTACTTC
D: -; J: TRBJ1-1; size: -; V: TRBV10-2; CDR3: CATVGSGNTEAFF; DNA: TGCGCCACGGTGGGGTCAGGGAACACTGAAGCTTTCTTT
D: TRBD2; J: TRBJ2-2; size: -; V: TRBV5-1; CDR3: CASSSPGTSGGGTGELFF; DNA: TGCGCCAGCAGCTCCCCCGGGACTAGCGGGGGGGGCACCGGGGAGCTGTTTTTT
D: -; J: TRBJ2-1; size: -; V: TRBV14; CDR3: CASSQDLWEQFF; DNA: TGTGCCAGCAGCCAAGATCTCTGGGAGCAGTTCTTC
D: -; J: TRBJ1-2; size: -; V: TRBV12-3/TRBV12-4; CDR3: CASSPGSGYGYTF; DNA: TGTGCCAGCAGCCCGGGGTCGGGCTATGGCTACACCTTC
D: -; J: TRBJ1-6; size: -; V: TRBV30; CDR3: CAWSLRGSGHSPLHF; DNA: TGTGCCTGGAGTCTACGGGGATCTGGGCATTCACCCCTCCACTTT
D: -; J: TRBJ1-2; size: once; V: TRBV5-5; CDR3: CASSLGRPSYGYTF; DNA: TGTGCCAGCAGCTTGGGCAGGCCCAGCTATGGCTACACCTTC
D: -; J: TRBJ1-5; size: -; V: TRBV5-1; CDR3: CASSEGAGQPQHF; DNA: TGCGCCAGCAGCGAGGGTGCGGGGCAGCCCCAGCATTTT
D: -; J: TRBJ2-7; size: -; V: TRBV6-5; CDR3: CASSYGRVNEQYF; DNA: TGTGCCAGCAGTTACGGCAGGGTAAACGAGCAGTACTTC
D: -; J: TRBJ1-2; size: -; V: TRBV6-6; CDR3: CASSSTRDYQYGYTF; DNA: TGTGCCAGCAGTTCTACCAGGGACTACCAATATGGCTACACCTTC
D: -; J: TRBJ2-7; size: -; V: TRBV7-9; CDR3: CASSLAQREQYF; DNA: TGTGCCAGCAGCTTAGCGCAAAGGGAGCAGTACTTC
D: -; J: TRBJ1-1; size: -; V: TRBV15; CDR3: CATSRAGMGFEAFF; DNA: TGTGCCACCAGCAGAGCGGGGATGGGGTTTGAAGCTTTCTTT
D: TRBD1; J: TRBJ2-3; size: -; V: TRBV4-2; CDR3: CASSQGITGDPLTDTQYF; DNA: TGTGCCAGCAGCCAAGGAATAACAGGGGATCCTCTCACAGATACGCAGTATTTT
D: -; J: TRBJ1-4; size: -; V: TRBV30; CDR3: CAWSRDRGGEKLFF; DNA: TGTGCCTGGAGTAGGGATCGGGGCGGTGAAAAACTGTTTTTT
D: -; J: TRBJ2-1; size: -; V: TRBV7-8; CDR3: CASSLDRVGEQFF; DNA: TGTGCCAGCAGCTTAGACAGGGTCGGTGAGCAGTTCTTC
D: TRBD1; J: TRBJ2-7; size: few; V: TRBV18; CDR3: CASCSVGTVYEQYF; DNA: TGTGCCAGCTGCTCCGTCGGGACAGTTTACGAGCAGTACTTC